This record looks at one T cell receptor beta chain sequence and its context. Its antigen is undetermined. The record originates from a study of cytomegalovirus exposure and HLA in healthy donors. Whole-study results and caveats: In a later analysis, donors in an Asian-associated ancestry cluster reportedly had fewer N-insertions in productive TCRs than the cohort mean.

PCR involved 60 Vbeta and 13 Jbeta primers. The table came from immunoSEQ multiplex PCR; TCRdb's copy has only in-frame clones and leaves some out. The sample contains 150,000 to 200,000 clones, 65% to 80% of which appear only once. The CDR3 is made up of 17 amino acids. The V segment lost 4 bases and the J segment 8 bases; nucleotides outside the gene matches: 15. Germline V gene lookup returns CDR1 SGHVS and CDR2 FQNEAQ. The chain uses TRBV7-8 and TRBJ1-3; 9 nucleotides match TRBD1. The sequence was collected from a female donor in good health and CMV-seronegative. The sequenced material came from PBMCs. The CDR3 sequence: CASSSTRDRAAGDTIYF. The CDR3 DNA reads TGTGCCAGCAGCTCCACCCGGGACAGGGCCGCGGGAGACACCATATATTTT.